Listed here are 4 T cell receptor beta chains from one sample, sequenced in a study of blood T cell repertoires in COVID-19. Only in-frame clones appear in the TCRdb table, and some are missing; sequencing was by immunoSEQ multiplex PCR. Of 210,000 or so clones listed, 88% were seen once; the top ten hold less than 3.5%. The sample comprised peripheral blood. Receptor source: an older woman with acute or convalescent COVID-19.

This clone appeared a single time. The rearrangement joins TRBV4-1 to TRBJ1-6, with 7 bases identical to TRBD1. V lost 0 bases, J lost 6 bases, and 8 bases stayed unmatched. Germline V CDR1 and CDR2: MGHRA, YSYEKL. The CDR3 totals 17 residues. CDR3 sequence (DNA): TGCGCCAGCAGCCAAGATGGCCGTCGACAGGGTAATTCACCCCTCCACTTT. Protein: CASSQDGRRQGNSPLHF.

CDR3 sequence (DNA): TGTGCCAGCAGCTGGGAGGCGGGGAGTTACACCGGGGAGCTGTTTTTT. It yields the protein CASSWEAGSYTGELFF. This chain joins TRBV5-6 and TRBJ2-2, with D possibly being TRBD2 (6 bases). This CDR3 is built from 16 residues. Trimming shortened V by 3 bases and J by 3 bases, and 15 bases separated the two germline ends. The germline V gene has CDR1 SGHDT and CDR2 YYEEEE.

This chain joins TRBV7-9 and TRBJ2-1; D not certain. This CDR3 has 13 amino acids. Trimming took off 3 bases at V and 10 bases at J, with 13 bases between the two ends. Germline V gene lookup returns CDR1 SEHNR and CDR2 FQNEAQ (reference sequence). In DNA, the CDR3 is TGTGCCAGCAGCTTGGGCAGGTTGAACGAGCAGTTCTTC. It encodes CASSLGRLNEQFF.

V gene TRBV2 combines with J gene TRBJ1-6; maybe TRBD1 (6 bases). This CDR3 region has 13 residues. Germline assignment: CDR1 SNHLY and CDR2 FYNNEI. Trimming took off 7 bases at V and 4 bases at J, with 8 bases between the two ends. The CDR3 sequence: CASMGQYNSPLHF. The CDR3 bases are TGTGCCAGCATGGGACAATATAATTCACCCCTCCACTTT. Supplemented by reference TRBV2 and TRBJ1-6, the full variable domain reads EPEVTQTPSHQVTQMGQEVILRCVPISNHLYFYWYRQILGQKVEFLVSFYNNEISEKSEIFDDQFSVERPDGSNFTLKIRSTKLEDSAMYFCASMGQYNSPLHFGNGTRLTVT.